This entry concerns a single TCR beta chain. No antigen is known for it. No much larger clone exists at a distance of one base, and base qualities are not known. This sample stems from a study of blood T cell repertoires in COVID-19 (dated by TCRdb to the early 2020s). About the study as a whole: The collaborator samples originated in the United States, Italy and Spain and spanned the acute and convalescent phases of COVID-19. The repertoires were made available in a free public database intended to serve as a resource for research on the immune response to SARS-CoV-2. The sample metadata nearly always contained a de-identified subject ID, COVID-19 status, age in years and sex. The material from the prospective study consisted of cDNA or gDNA derived from T cells, B-cell-depleted T cells, or PBMCs. HLA class I and class II types, where available, came from metadata supplied by the sample provider rather than from assay-based typing. Samples came from the ongoing ImmuneRACE study (first 160 participants) plus 1,254 subjects from 6 global collaborators. Deeply sampled blood TCRbeta repertoires from subjects exposed to, actively infected with, or recovered from COVID-19 were included in the dataset. Overall results and qualifications from the work: The quantity of clinical and demographic metadata differed by source and by participant and was supplied without curation.

The immunoSEQ Assay, a bias-controlled multiplex PCR, was used to amplify TCRbeta CDR3 regions from genomic DNA. The published analysis was carried out like this. The number of nucleated cells in each sample was estimated by amplification of reference gene primers within the assay. Sequence reads were collapsed and filtered to measure the absolute abundance of every unique TCRbeta CDR3 rearrangement. For each sample, productive Simpson clonality was calculated as the square root of Simpson's diversity index across productive rearrangements. Sourced from immuneACCESS, this table was stored by TCRdb with only in-frame sequences that have V and J called. A share of the clones is absent; for the studies checked, an unresolved V gene accounts for under half, and the remainder has no known explanation. For V, J and clone size, that table is used; D and trimming come from the DNA. The sample table contains about 10,000 clones; only one count was recorded for roughly 89% of them. Jointly, the top ten make up 10% of the sample.

V trim: 0 bases; J trim: 2 bases; unmatched bases: 3. Sequences SGHRS (CDR1) and YFSETQ (CDR2) are obtained from the germline V gene. From the cysteine up to the phenylalanine, the CDR3 has a length of 16 residues. The DNA shown is the 48-base CDR3, in frame from base 1. The collaborating institutions used their own protocols to collect whole blood in K2EDTA tubes. For TCRbeta analysis, collaborators shipped samples as frozen whole blood, isolated PBMCs, or DNA extracted from either of those sample types. The TCR originated in a human donor in a cohort sampled during active COVID-19. The chain employs TRBV5-1 and TRBJ2-5; 11 central bases correspond to TRBD2. The sample consisted of peripheral blood. This receptor carries the CDR3 CASSLVPSGGQETQYF. Here is the DNA: TGCGCCAGCAGCTTGGTGCCTAGCGGGGGGCAAGAGACCCAGTACTTC.